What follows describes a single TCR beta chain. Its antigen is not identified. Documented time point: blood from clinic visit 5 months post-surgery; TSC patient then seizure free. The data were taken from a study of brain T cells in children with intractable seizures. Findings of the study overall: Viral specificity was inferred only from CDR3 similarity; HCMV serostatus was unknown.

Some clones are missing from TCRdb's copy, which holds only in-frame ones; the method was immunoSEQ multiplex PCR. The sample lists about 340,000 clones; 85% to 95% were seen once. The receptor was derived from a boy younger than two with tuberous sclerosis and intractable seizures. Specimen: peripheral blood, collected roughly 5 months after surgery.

This CDR3 reads CASSQTLPSYNEQFF. The CDR3 DNA reads TGTGCCAGCAGCCAGACACTACCTTCCTACAATGAGCAGTTCTTC. The V gene is TRBV3-1 (or the pseudogene TRBV3-2), the J gene TRBJ2-1; no clear D. The germline CDR1 and CDR2 sequences are LGHDT and YNNKEL (reference sequence). Trimming left V 3 bases short and J 1 base short, with 10 bases between. The CDR3 sequence is 15 residues long.